The next 7 T cell receptor beta chains were all read from a single sample in a study of blood T cell repertoires in COVID-19. Only in-frame clones appear in the TCRdb table, and some are missing; sequencing was by immunoSEQ multiplex PCR. The table has a few hundred thousand clones, roughly 87% seen once. The sample taken for sequencing was peripheral blood. These receptors came from a woman between 18 and 30 years old who had recovered from COVID-19.

This clone was detected only a few times. The chain recombines TRBV10-3 with TRBJ1-2; the match to TRBD1 covers 8 bases. Per germline, CDR1 ENHRY and CDR2 SYGVKD. The CDR3 loop spans 16 amino acids. With 0 bases clipped from V and 4 bases from J, the junction kept 7 bases outside the gene matches. DNA of the CDR3: TGTGCCATCAGTGAGTCCCCGGACAGGGATTTCTATGGCTACACCTTC. Translated, it gives CAISESPDRDFYGYTF.

The CDR3 spells CASSQDGGGRNTIYF. The CDR3 DNA sequence: TGCGCCAGCAGCCAAGATGGCGGGGGGCGGAACACCATATATTTT. This rearrangement joins TRBV4-1 to TRBJ1-3, with D perhaps matching TRBD1 (6 bases). Deletions cut 0 bases from V and 7 bases from J, with 13 bases between. The CDR3 loop spans 15 amino acids. Germline CDR1 reads MGHRA; CDR2 reads YSYEKL.

J is TRBJ2-7 and V is TRBV28; the D gene is possibly TRBD2 (5 bases). The CDR3 is made up of 15 amino acids. Per germline, CDR1 MDHEN and CDR2 SYDVKM. Trimming took off 4 bases at V and 0 bases at J, with 13 bases between the two ends. This chain's CDR3 is CASSYGLVGSYEQYF. In DNA form, the CDR3 reads TGTGCCAGCAGTTACGGACTCGTGGGCTCCTACGAGCAGTACTTC. The variable domain in full, with the rest retrieved from reference TRBV28 and TRBJ2-7, is DVKVTQSSRYLVKRTGEKVFLECVQDMDHENMFWYRQDPGLGLRLIYFSYDVKMKEKGDIPEGYSVSREKKERFSLILESASTNQTSMYLCASSYGLVGSYEQYFGPGTRLTVT.

The V gene is TRBV2, the J gene TRBJ2-7; 7 bases match TRBD1. V lost 10 bases, J lost 5 bases, and 17 bases stayed unmatched. The CDR3 is made up of 15 amino acids. Germline values: CDR1 SNHLY, CDR2 FYNNEI. The CDR3 DNA reads TGTGCCACCGCCCCAGACAGGGCCATCCAACACGAGCAGTACTTC. As protein: CATAPDRAIQHEQYF.

In nucleotides, the CDR3 is TGTGCCAGCAGCTTATCCGGGACAGACAATCAGCCCCAGCATTTT. It codes for CASSLSGTDNQPQHF. The chain employs TRBV9 and TRBJ1-5; 7 nucleotides line up with TRBD1. The CDR3 is 15 residues long. The V gene's germline CDR1 is SGDLS and CDR2 YYNGEE. V was clipped by 4 bases and J by 3 bases; unmatched bases: 7. Drawing the rest from reference TRBV9 and TRBJ1-5, the complete variable domain is DSGVTQTPKHLITATGQRVTLRCSPRSGDLSVYWYQQSLDQGLQFLIQYYNGEERAKGNILERFSAQQFPDLHSELNLSSLELGDSALYFCASSLSGTDNQPQHFGDGTRLSIL.

The chain couples TRBV28 to TRBJ2-5, with 10 bases that match TRBD2. CDR3 length: 17 residues. Unmatched junction bases numbered 12, after V lost 4 bases and J lost 4 bases. Germline loops: CDR1 MDHEN, CDR2 SYDVKM. The CDR3 sequence: CASSSPREREGPETQYF. The CDR3, as DNA: TGTGCCAGCAGTTCCCCTCGGGAGCGGGAGGGCCCAGAGACCCAGTACTTC. Full variable domain (remainder filled in from reference TRBV28 and TRBJ2-5): DVKVTQSSRYLVKRTGEKVFLECVQDMDHENMFWYRQDPGLGLRLIYFSYDVKMKEKGDIPEGYSVSREKKERFSLILESASTNQTSMYLCASSSPREREGPETQYFGPGTRLLVL.

The chain uses TRBV19 and TRBJ1-1, with D tentatively TRBD1 (6 bases). This CDR3 contains 13 residues. In germline, CDR1 is LNHDA, CDR2 SQIVND (reference sequence). Trimming stripped 5 bases from V and 3 bases from J, with 10 bases between. This chain's CDR3 is CASSLTGYTEAFF. CDR3 DNA: TGTGCCAGTAGTTTGACAGGTTACACTGAAGCTTTCTTT.